This T cell receptor beta chain originates from a study of shared clonotypes between healthy human individuals. The wider study: Per-donor plates numbered three CD4 naive, three CD4 memory, two CD8 naive and one CD8 memory.

Deletions cut 2 bases from V and 5 bases from J, with 16 bases between. Germline V gene lookup returns CDR1 SGDLS and CDR2 YYNGEE. This CDR3 has 15 residues. The method was immunoSEQ multiplex PCR; TCRdb's version includes in-frame clones alone and lacks a portion of them. The sample holds around 2.3 million clones; approximately 94% are singletons and the top ten take roughly 0.13%. The chain carries TRBV9 and TRBJ2-5, with a tentative D call TRBD1 (6 bases). This receptor was identified in a man younger than 30 in good health. What was sequenced was naive CD4+ T cells sorted from blood. The subset is: CD45RA+ positively selected. The CDR3: CASSVLGAGGETQYF. Written as DNA, the CDR3 is TGTGCCAGCAGCGTTCTGGGGGCCGGTGGGGAGACCCAGTACTTC.